This TCR beta chain was sequenced for a study of blood T cell repertoires in COVID-19. Study-level information: Some COVID-19 samples were acute and others convalescent; all came from the United States, Italy and Spain. PBMCs, B-cell-depleted T cells, or T cells were the source of the cDNA or gDNA that made up the material.

The CDR3 length is 15 residues. CDR1 is MDHEN and CDR2 is SYDVKM in the germline V gene. Trimming cost V 4 bases and J 5 bases; bases outside gene matches: 6. Authors' processing steps: From reference gene primer amplification, estimates of nucleated cell counts were derived. The method was immunoSEQ multiplex PCR; TCRdb's version includes in-frame clones alone and lacks a portion of them. The DNA was the basis for D and trimming; V, J and clone size are from that table. This sample carries 95,000 to 100,000 clones, roughly nine tenths of them seen once, and the ten largest clones take roughly 17%. This chain connects TRBV28 to TRBJ1-5, with 9 bases lining up with TRBD1. Sequences were obtained from peripheral blood. This TCR came from a man aged 45 to 65 with acute or convalescent COVID-19. CDR3 sequence: CASSSQGTGHQPQHF. CDR3 coding DNA: TGTGCCAGCAGTTCCCAAGGGACAGGGCATCAGCCCCAGCATTTT.